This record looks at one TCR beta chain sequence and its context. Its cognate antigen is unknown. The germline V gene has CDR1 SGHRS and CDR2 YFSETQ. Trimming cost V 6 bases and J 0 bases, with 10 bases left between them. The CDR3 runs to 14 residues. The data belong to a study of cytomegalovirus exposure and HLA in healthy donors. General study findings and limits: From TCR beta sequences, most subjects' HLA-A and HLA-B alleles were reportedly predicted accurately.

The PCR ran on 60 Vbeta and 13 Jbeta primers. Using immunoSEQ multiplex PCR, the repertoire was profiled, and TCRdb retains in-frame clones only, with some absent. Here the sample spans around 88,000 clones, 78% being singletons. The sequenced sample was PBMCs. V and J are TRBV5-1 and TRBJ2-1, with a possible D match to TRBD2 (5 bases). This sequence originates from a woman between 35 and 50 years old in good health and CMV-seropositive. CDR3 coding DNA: TGCGCCAGCACACGGGATAGCTCCTACAATGAGCAGTTCTTC. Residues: CASTRDSSYNEQFF.